Listed below are T cell receptor beta chains from one sample, sequenced in a study of OX40 agonist ivuxolimab in advanced cancers. Sequenced by immunoSEQ multiplex PCR; TCRdb stores in-frame clones only, minus some. In the table there are approximately 60,000 clones, about 93% of which are singletons. Sequencing was performed on CD4+ or CD8+ T cells sorted from blood, taken in a trial of the OX40 agonist ivuxolimab. The receptors were gathered from an adult with an advanced solid tumor such as melanoma, head and neck, liver or kidney cancer. CDR3s include the opening cysteine and the closing phenylalanine or tryptophan. The order of the fields is J gene, clone size, V gene, D gene, CDR3 protein, CDR3 DNA. A D gene is named only where the DNA matches it firmly. Not every row has a clone size; where given, it reads once, few, many or a size class.

>TRBJ2-7|NA|TRBV9|TRBD2
CASSVGGSIGEQYF
TGTGCCAGCAGCGTGGGCGGGAGTATCGGCGAGCAGTACTTC
>TRBJ1-5|NA|TRBV6-1|NA
CASRKGGNQPQHF
TGTGCCAGCAGGAAAGGTGGCAATCAGCCCCAGCATTTT
>TRBJ2-7|NA|TRBV27|TRBD1
CASSLGQGSYEQYF
TGTGCCAGCAGTTTGGGACAGGGGTCATACGAGCAGTACTTC
>TRBJ2-2|NA|TRBV15|TRBD1
CATAGTGAPGVTGELFF
TGTGCCACCGCTGGGACAGGGGCCCCGGGGGTGACCGGGGAGCTGTTTTTT
>TRBJ2-7|NA|TRBV7-9|TRBD2
CASSSGVAGAYEQYF
TGTGCCAGCAGCTCTGGAGTAGCGGGAGCCTACGAGCAGTACTTC
>TRBJ2-5|NA|TRBV7-9|NA
CASSSVVKETQYF
TGTGCCAGCAGCTCGGTTGTCAAAGAGACCCAGTACTTC
>TRBJ2-7|NA|TRBV2|NA
CASRGDGPYEQYF
TGTGCCAGCAGGGGGGACGGGCCCTACGAGCAGTACTTC
>TRBJ1-1|NA|TRBV19|TRBD1
CASSPPTGGTEAFF
TGTGCCAGTAGTCCCCCGACAGGGGGCACTGAAGCTTTCTTT
>TRBJ1-5|NA|TRBV9|TRBD1
CASSQGQTNQPQHF
TGTGCCAGCAGCCAGGGACAGACCAATCAGCCCCAGCATTTT
>TRBJ2-7|NA|TRBV27|TRBD2
CASSPGTSGYEQYF
TGTGCCAGCAGTCCCGGGACTAGCGGATACGAGCAGTACTTC
>TRBJ2-7|NA|TRBV27|NA
CASSSSVGLLSYEQYF
TGTGCCAGCAGTTCCAGTGTCGGCCTACTATCCTACGAGCAGTACTTC
>TRBJ1-5|NA|TRBV28|TRBD1
CASSSRQGAHSNQPQHF
TGTGCCAGCAGTTCACGTCAGGGGGCCCATAGCAATCAGCCCCAGCATTTT
>TRBJ2-1|few|TRBV27|TRBD1
CASSLRGLNEQFF
TGTGCCAGCAGTTTAAGGGGGCTGAATGAGCAGTTCTTC
>TRBJ2-1|NA|TRBV5-8|TRBD2
CASSLPGLAGYNEQFF
TGTGCCAGCAGCCTCCCGGGACTAGCCGGCTACAATGAGCAGTTCTTC
>TRBJ2-1|NA|TRBV27|NA
CASSLVGGPNEQFF
TGTGCCAGCAGTTTAGTCGGGGGGCCCAATGAGCAGTTCTTC
>TRBJ2-2|NA|TRBV7-6|NA
CASSLVPGELFF
TGTGCCAGCAGCTTAGTCCCCGGGGAGCTGTTTTTT
>TRBJ1-2|medium-sized|TRBV11-2|NA
CASSFQEANYGYTF
TGTGCCAGCAGCTTCCAAGAAGCTAACTATGGCTACACCTTC
>TRBJ2-3|NA|TRBV19|TRBD2
CASSIILAGGPTDTQYF
TGTGCCAGTAGTATCATACTAGCGGGAGGGCCCACAGATACGCAGTATTTT
>TRBJ1-4|NA|TRBV4-2|TRBD1
CASSPESLGQVFF
TGTGCCAGCAGCCCAGAAAGCCTGGGACAGGTGTTTTTT
>TRBJ2-3|NA|TRBV28|NA
CASSLTGVGTDTQYF
TGTGCCAGCAGTTTAACCGGGGTCGGCACAGATACGCAGTATTTT
>TRBJ2-5|once|TRBV11-2|TRBD2
CASSPRAGGPKETQYF
TGTGCCAGCAGCCCCCGAGCGGGAGGGCCGAAAGAGACCCAGTACTTC
>TRBJ2-2|NA|TRBV4-3|TRBD1
CASSQALTGSTGELFF
TGCGCCAGCAGCCAAGCTCTGACAGGGTCGACCGGGGAGCTGTTTTTT
>TRBJ2-7|NA|TRBV1|NA
CTSSQHSRDETSGVGGRFEQYF
TGCACCAGCAGCCAACATTCACGAGATGAAACTAGCGGGGTAGGAGGAAGGTTCGAGCAGTACTTC
>TRBJ2-7|NA|TRBV4-3|TRBD1
CASSPRTGWDEQYF
TGCGCCAGCAGCCCCCGGACAGGGTGGGACGAGCAGTACTTC
>TRBJ2-5|NA|TRBV11-2|NA
CASSLNASQYF
TGTGCCAGCAGCCTCAACGCGTCCCAGTACTTC
>TRBJ2-1|once|TRBV4-3|TRBD1
CASSQRLALIRDRGNNEQFF
TGCGCCAGCAGCCAGCGACTTGCCCTTATCCGGGACAGGGGCAACAATGAGCAGTTCTTC